One sample yielded the 6 T cell receptor beta chains listed below, sequenced in a study of control samples from healthy donors and cancer patients (dated by TCRdb to 2020 to 2022). The library was made by the immunoSEQ multiplex PCR assay. The table was pulled from immuneACCESS by TCRdb, which kept in-frame rearrangements only. Such tables lose some clones; where checked, under half of the loss comes from unresolved V genes, and the rest has no known cause. The sample profile shows over 120,000 clones; over 90% of them were found once. The ten largest make up over 12% of the sample. Material for sequencing was PBMCs. These receptors originate from a man aged 60-69 years with colorectal cancer.

V usage is TRBV29-1 and J usage is TRBJ1-2; unclear D gene. The CDR3 is made up of 12 amino acids. Trimming took 5 bases from V and 2 from J, leaving 9 bases between them. CDR1 is SQVTM and CDR2 is ANQGSEA in the germline V gene. The CDR3 DNA follows: TGCAGCGTTTATAACAGAAACTATGGCTACACCTTC. Translation gives CSVYNRNYGYTF.

The rearrangement uses TRBV27 and TRBJ2-7; 8 bases agree with TRBD2. Looked up from germline, CDR1 is MNHEY and CDR2 is SMNVEV (reference sequence). Unmatched junction bases numbered 11, after V lost 5 bases and J lost 2 bases. The length of the CDR3 is 16 residues. CDR3 sequence (DNA): TGTGCCAGCAGTCCCTCTCAGCGGGGGTTGACCTACGAGCAGTACTTC. Amino acids: CASSPSQRGLTYEQYF.

The chain uses TRBV11-2 and TRBJ2-3; 7 nucleotides align to TRBD1. Germline CDR1 reads SGHAT; CDR2 reads FQNNGV. This CDR3 contains 15 residues. V dropped 4 bases and J dropped 2; count of bases not matched to a gene: 6. CDR3 sequence (DNA): TGTGCCAGCAGCTCTACAGGGGTGGCCACAGATACGCAGTATTTT. As protein: CASSSTGVATDTQYF. Supplemented by reference TRBV11-2 and TRBJ2-3, the full variable domain reads EAGVAQSPRYKIIEKRQSVAFWCNPISGHATLYWYQQILGQGPKLLIQFQNNGVVDDSQLPKDRFSAERLKGVDSTLKIQPAKLEDSAVYLCASSSTGVATDTQYFGPGTRLTVL.

This rearrangement joins TRBV15 to TRBJ2-4; 10 nucleotides align to TRBD2. The CDR3 totals 16 residues. With V trimmed by 3 bases and J by 1 base, 3 bases remained unmatched. The germline gives CDR1 LNHNV, CDR2 YYDKDF (reference sequence). The CDR3 nucleotides are TGTGCCACCAGCAGCGGGACTAGCGAGGCCAAAAACATTCAGTACTTC. Translated, it gives CATSSGTSEAKNIQYF.

The chain links TRBV30 to TRBJ1-1, with 8 bases lining up with TRBD1. The CDR3 loop spans 14 amino acids. V trimming: 3 bases; J trimming: 0 bases; junction bases outside the gene matches: 3. Looked up from germline, CDR1 is GTSNPN and CDR2 is SVGIG (reference sequence). CDR3 in amino acids: CAWSRGQMNTEAFF. In nucleotides, the CDR3 is TGTGCCTGGAGCAGGGGGCAGATGAACACTGAAGCTTTCTTT.

The V gene is TRBV6-6, the J gene TRBJ1-2; TRBD1 might be the D (6 bases). Germline V lookup: CDR1 MNHNY, CDR2 SVGAGI (reference sequence). V lost 4 bases and J lost 3, with 18 bases in between. The CDR3 runs 16 residues. For the CDR3, the DNA is TGTGCCAGCAGTTCCAGGGGTGGCCTAGGTTACTATGGCTACACCTTC. This encodes CASSSRGGLGYYGYTF.